This T cell receptor beta chain derives from a study of a mutant IDH1 vaccine in newly diagnosed glioma. Study at large: Once 4-6 weeks had passed after radiotherapy alone, vaccination started, or it started with temozolomide cycles. Receipt of radiotherapy, temozolomide, or both preceded the study, and most received both. The timing of visit V12 was week 35, and that of visit V13 was week 47.

Profiled with immunoSEQ multiplex PCR; TCRdb holds only in-frame clones, not every one. The data contain some 35,000 clones, 60% to 85% of them singletons. Specified time point: week 47, end of study. Vaccinated patients received 300 ug of mutant IDH1 20-mer peptide per dose, with topical imiquimod. New astrocytomas of WHO grade 3 or 4 that were IDH1-mutant and ATRX-lost were found in the donors. Turning to this clone: The target antigen is unknown.

The V gene's germline CDR1 is MGHRA and CDR2 YSYEKL. This CDR3 is built from 15 residues. Trimming took 3 bases from V and 5 from J, leaving 14 bases between them. The sequencing here drew on PBMCs, taken from a glioma patient whose treatment included an IDH1 peptide vaccine. The clonotype originates from a man aged 35-49 years with glioma. The rearrangement uses TRBV4-1 and TRBJ2-1; D may correspond to TRBD1 or TRBD2 (5 bases each). This CDR3 is CASSQAGTPNNEQFF. The CDR3 DNA follows: TGCGCCAGCAGCCAGGCCGGGACCCCAAACAATGAGCAGTTCTTC.